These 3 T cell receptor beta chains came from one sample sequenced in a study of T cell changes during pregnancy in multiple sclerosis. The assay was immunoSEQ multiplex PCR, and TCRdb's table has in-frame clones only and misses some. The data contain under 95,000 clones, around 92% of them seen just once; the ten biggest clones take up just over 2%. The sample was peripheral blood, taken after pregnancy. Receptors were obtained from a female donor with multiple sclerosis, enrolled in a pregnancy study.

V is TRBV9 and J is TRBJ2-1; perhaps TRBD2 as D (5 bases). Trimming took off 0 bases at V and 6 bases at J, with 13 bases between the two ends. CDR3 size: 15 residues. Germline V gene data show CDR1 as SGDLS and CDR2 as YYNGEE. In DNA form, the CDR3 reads TGTGCCAGCAGCGTAGAGGGAGTCAAGGGCAATGAGCAGTTCTTC. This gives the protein CASSVEGVKGNEQFF. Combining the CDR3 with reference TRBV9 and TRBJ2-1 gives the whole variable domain DSGVTQTPKHLITATGQRVTLRCSPRSGDLSVYWYQQSLDQGLQFLIQYYNGEERAKGNILERFSAQQFPDLHSELNLSSLELGDSALYFCASSVEGVKGNEQFFGPGTRLTVL.

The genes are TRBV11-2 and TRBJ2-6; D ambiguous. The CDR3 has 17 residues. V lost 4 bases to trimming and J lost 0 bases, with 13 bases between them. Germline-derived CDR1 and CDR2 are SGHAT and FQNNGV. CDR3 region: CASSSPRGNSGANVLTF. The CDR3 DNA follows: TGTGCCAGCAGCTCCCCTCGCGGTAACTCTGGGGCCAACGTCCTGACTTTC. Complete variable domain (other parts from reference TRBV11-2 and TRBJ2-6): EAGVAQSPRYKIIEKRQSVAFWCNPISGHATLYWYQQILGQGPKLLIQFQNNGVVDDSQLPKDRFSAERLKGVDSTLKIQPAKLEDSAVYLCASSSPRGNSGANVLTFGAGSRLTVL.

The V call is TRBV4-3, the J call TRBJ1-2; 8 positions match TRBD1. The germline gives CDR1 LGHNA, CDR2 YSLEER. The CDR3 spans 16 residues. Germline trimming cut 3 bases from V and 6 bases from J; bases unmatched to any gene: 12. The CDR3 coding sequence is TGCGCCAGCAGCCAGACCAGGACAGGGCAAGAACATGGCTACACCTTC. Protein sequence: CASSQTRTGQEHGYTF.